The following is a T cell receptor beta chain sequence with its context. No antigen is known for it. Per germline, CDR1 SEHNR and CDR2 FQNEAQ (reference sequence). The CDR3 contains 15 residues. J lost 2 bases, V lost 5 bases, and 4 bases had no gene match. The data stem from a study of multiple sclerosis patients with progressive multifocal leukoencephalopathy. Every PCR reaction included synthetic inline CDR3 controls for all V-J pairings. Here immunoSEQ multiplex PCR was the method, and the copy in TCRdb shows in-frame clones only, minus some. The profile shows tens of thousands of clones, roughly 91% of them singletons. Time point indicated: five to six months of natalizumab therapy. All PML patients were female, and all patients had earlier interferon beta. Study results and limitations: At PML onset, no shared TRBV or TRBJ gene usage was seen. Less diverse TRB repertoires were suggested in most PML patients.

J is TRBJ2-1 and V is TRBV7-9; 9 bases line up with TRBD1. The sample here was PBMCs, taken from a patient treated with natalizumab. The sequence derives from a human donor with multiple sclerosis. The CDR3 sequence: CASSPDRGAYNEQFF. The CDR3 DNA sequence: TGTGCCAGCAGCCCGGACAGGGGCGCCTACAATGAGCAGTTCTTC.